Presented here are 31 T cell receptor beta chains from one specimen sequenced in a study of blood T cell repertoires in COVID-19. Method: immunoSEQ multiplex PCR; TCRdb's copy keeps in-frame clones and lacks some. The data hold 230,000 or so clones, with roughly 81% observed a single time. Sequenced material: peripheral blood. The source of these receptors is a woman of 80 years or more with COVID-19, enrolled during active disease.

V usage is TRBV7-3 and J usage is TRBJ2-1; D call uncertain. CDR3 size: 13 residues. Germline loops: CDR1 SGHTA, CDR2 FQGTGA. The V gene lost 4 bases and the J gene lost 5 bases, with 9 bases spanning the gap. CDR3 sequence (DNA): TGTGCCAGCAGCTATGTACAGAACAATGAGCAGTTCTTC. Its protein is CASSYVQNNEQFF.

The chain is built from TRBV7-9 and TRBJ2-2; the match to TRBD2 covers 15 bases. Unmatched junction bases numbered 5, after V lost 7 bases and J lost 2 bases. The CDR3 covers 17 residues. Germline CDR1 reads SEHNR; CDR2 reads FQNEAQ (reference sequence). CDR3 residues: CASTRGLAGGNTGELFF. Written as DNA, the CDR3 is TGTGCCAGCACCCGGGGACTAGCGGGGGGAAACACCGGGGAGCTGTTTTTT.

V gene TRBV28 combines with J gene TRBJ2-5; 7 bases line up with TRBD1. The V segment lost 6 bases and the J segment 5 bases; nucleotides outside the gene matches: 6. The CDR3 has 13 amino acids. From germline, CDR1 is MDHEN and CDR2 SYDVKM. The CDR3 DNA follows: TGTGCCAGCAGGCGACAGGGCCGGGAGACCCAGTACTTC. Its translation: CASRRQGRETQYF.

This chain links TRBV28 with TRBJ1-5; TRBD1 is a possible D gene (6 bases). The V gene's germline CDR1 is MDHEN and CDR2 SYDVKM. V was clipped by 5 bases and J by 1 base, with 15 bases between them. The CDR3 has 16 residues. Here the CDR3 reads CASSTQGNRSNQPQHF. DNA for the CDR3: TGTGCCAGCAGTACTCAGGGGAATCGGAGCAATCAGCCCCAGCATTTT.

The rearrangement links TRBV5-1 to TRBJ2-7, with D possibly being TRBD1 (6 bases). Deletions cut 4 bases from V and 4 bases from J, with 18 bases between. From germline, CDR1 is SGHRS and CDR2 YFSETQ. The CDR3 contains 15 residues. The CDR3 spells CASSPIAGQRYEQYF. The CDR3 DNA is TGCGCCAGCAGCCCGATTGCTGGACAGCGGTACGAGCAGTACTTC.

The DNA for the CDR3 is TGTGCCTGGAGAGGGGGAACGTTCTCCTACGAGCAGTACTTC. It is translated as CAWRGGTFSYEQYF. The chain has TRBV30 and TRBJ2-7; the D gene is possibly TRBD1 (6 bases). Germline values: CDR1 GTSNPN, CDR2 SVGIG (reference sequence). The CDR3 loop spans 14 amino acids. Trimming took 3 bases from V and 0 from J, leaving 12 bases between them.

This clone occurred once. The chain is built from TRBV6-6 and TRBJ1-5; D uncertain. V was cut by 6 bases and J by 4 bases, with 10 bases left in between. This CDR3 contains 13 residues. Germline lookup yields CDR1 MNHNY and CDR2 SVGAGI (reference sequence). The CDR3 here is CASRLDSNQPQHF. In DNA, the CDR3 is TGTGCCAGCAGGCTCGACTCTAATCAGCCCCAGCATTTT.

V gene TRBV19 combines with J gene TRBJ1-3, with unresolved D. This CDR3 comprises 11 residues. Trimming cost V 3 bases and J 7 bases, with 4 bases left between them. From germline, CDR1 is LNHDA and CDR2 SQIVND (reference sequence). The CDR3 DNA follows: TGTGCCAGTAGTATCCGTAACACCATATATTTT. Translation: CASSIRNTIYF.

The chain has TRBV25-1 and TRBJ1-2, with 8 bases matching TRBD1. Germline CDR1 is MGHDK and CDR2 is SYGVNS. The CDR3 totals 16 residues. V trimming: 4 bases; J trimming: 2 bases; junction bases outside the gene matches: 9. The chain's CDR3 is CASSGSRDRINYGYTF. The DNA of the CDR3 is TGTGCCAGCAGTGGCTCAAGGGACAGGATCAACTATGGCTACACCTTC.

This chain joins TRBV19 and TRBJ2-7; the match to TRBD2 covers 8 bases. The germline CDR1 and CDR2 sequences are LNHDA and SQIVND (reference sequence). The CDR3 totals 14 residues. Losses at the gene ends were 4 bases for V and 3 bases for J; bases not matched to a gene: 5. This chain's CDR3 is CASSNTLAGYEQYF. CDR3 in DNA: TGTGCCAGTAGTAACACCCTAGCGGGCTACGAGCAGTACTTC.

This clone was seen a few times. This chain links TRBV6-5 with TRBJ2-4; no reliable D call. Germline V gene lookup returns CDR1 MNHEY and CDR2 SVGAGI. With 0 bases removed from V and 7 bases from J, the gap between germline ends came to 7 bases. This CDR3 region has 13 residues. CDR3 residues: CASSYSAQNIQYF. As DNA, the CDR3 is TGTGCCAGCAGTTACTCGGCCCAGAACATTCAGTACTTC.

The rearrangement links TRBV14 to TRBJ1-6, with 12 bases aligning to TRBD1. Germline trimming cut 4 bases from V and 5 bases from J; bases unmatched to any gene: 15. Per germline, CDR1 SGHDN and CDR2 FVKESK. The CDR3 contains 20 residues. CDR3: CASSLGYRRDRGLNNSPLHF. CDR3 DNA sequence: TGTGCCAGCAGCCTTGGATATCGCCGGGACAGGGGGCTGAATAATTCACCCCTCCACTTT.

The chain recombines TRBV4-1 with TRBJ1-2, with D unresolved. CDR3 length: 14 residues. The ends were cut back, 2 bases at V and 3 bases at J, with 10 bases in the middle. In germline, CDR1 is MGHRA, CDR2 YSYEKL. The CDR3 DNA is TGCGCCAGCAGCCAACGTCTTTCAGACTATGGCTACACCTTC. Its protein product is CASSQRLSDYGYTF.

The CDR3, as DNA: TGTGCCAGCAGTCCGACTAGCGGGAGGGCTTCAGATACGCAGTATTTT. It codes for CASSPTSGRASDTQYF. This chain connects TRBV6-2 or TRBV6-3 to TRBJ2-3, with 14 bases matching TRBD2. V lost 5 bases to trimming and J lost 4 bases; unmatched junction nucleotides: 5. Germline CDR1 and CDR2: MNHEY and SVGEGT. This CDR3 is 16 amino acids long.

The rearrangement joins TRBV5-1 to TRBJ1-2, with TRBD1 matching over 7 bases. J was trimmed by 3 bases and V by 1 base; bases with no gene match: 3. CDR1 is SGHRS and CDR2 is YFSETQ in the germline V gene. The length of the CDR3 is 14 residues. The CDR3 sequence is CASSLLTGDYGYTF. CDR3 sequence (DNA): TGCGCCAGCAGCTTGCTAACAGGGGACTATGGCTACACCTTC.

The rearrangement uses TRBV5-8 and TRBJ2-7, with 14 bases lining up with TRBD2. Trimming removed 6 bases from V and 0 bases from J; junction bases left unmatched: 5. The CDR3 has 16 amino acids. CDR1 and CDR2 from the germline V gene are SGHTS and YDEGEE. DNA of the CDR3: TGTGCCAGCACCCAGACTAGCGGGAGGGCCTCCTACGAGCAGTACTTC. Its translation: CASTQTSGRASYEQYF.

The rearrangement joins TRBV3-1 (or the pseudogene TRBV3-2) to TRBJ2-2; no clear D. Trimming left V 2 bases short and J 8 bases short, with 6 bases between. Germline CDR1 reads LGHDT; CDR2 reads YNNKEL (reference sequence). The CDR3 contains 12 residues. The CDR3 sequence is CASSQSVGELFF. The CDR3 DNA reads TGTGCCAGCAGCCAATCAGTTGGGGAGCTGTTTTTT.

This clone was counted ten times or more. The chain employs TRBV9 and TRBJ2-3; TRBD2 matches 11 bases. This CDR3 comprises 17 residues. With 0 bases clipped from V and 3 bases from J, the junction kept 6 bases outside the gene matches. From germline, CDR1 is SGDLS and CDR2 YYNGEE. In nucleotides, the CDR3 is TGTGCCAGCAGCGTAGATAGCGGGGGGGCTCCTACAGATACGCAGTATTTT. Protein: CASSVDSGGAPTDTQYF.

CDR3: CASSPTGDSSPLHF. In DNA form, the CDR3 reads TGTGCCAGCTCACCGACAGGGGACAGTTCACCCCTCCACTTT. The rearrangement joins TRBV18 to TRBJ1-6, with 8 bases aligning to TRBD1. Per the germline V gene, CDR1 is KGHSH and CDR2 is LQKENI. The CDR3 has 14 amino acids. Germline trimming cut 3 bases from V and 9 bases from J; bases unmatched to any gene: 4.

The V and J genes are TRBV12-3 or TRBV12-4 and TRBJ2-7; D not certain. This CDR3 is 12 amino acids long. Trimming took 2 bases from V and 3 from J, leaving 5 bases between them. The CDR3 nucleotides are TGTGCCAGCAGTTTACGGGTCTACGAGCAGTACTTC. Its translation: CASSLRVYEQYF.

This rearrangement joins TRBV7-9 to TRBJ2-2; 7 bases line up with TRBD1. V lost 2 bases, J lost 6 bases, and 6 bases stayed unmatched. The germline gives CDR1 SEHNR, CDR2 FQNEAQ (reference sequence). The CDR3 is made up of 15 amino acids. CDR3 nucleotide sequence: TGTGCCAGCAGCTTAAGACAGGGAATTGCCGGGGAGCTGTTTTTT. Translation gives CASSLRQGIAGELFF.

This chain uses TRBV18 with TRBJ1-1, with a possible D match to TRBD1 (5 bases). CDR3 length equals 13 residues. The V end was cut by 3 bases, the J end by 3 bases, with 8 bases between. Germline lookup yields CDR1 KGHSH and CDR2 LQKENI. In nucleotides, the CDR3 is TGTGCCAGCTCACCCCGACAGTACACTGAAGCTTTCTTT. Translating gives CASSPRQYTEAFF. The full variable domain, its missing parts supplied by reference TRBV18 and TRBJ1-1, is NAGVMQNPRHLVRRRGQEARLRCSPMKGHSHVYWYRQLPEEGLKFMVYLQKENIIDESGMPKERFSAEFPKEGPSILRIQQVVRGDSAAYFCASSPRQYTEAFFGQGTRLTVV.

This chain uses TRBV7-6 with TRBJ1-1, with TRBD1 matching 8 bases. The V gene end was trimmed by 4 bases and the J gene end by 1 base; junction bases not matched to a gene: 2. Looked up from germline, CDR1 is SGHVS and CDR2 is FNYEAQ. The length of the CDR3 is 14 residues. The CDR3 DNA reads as TGTGCCAGCAGCTCAGACAGGGGGAACACTGAAGCTTTCTTT. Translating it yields CASSSDRGNTEAFF.

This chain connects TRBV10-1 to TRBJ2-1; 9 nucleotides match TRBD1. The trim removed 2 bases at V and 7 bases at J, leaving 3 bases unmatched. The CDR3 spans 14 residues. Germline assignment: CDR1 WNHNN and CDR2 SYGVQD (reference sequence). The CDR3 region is CASSEPGQGNEQFF. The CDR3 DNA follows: TGCGCCAGCAGTGAGCCGGGACAGGGTAATGAGCAGTTCTTC.

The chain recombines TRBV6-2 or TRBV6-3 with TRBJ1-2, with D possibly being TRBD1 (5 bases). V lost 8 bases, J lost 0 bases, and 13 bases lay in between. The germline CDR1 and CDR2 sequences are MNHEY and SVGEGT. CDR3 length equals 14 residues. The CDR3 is CASCHDRANYGYTF. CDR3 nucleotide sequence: TGTGCCAGCTGCCATGACAGAGCTAACTATGGCTACACCTTC.

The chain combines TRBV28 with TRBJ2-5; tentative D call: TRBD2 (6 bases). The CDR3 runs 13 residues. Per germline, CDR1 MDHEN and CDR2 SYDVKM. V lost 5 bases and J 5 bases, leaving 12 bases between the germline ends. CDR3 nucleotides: TGTGCCAGCAGTGACCTAGCGAGGGAGACCCAGTACTTC. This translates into CASSDLARETQYF.

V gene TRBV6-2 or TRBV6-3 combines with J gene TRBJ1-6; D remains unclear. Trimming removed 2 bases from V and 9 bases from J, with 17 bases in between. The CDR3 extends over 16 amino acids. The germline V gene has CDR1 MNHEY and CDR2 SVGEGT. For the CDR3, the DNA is TGTGCCAGCAGTTACCGGTCGGCAGGCGTCGGTTCACCCCTCCACTTT. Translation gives CASSYRSAGVGSPLHF.

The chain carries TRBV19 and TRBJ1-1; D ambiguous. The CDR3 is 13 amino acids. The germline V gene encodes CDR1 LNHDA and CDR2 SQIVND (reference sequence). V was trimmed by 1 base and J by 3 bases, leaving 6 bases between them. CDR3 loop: CASSIATDTEAFF. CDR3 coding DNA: TGTGCCAGTAGTATAGCTACGGACACTGAAGCTTTCTTT.

The CDR3, as DNA: TGTGCCAGCTCACTGGGACAGGCCCCCGGGGAGCTGTTTTTT. Its translation: CASSLGQAPGELFF. The chain joins TRBV18 to TRBJ2-2; 8 bases agree with TRBD1. Germline loops: CDR1 KGHSH, CDR2 LQKENI. This CDR3 spans 14 amino acids. J gave up 6 bases and V 4 bases, and 4 bases lay outside the gene matches.

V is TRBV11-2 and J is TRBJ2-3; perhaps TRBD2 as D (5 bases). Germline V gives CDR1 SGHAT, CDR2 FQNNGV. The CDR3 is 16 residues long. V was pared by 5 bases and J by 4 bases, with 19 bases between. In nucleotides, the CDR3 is TGTGCCAGCAGCCCCTTTGGGGAGCAATTCGCAGATACGCAGTATTTT. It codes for CASSPFGEQFADTQYF.

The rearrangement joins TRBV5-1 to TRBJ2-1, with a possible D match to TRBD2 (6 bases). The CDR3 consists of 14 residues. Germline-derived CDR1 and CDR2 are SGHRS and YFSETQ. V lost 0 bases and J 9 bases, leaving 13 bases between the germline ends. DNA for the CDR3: TGCGCCAGCAGCTTGGTAACCCTCGGGGGTGAGCAGTTCTTC. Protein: CASSLVTLGGEQFF. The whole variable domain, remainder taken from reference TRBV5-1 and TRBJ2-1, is KAGVTQTPRYLIKTRGQQVTLSCSPISGHRSVSWYQQTPGQGLQFLFEYFSETQRNKGNFPGRFSGRQFSNSRSEMNVSTLELGDSALYLCASSLVTLGGEQFFGPGTRLTVL.